The 6 T cell receptor beta chains reported below all come from one sample, sequenced in a study of cytomegalovirus exposure and HLA in healthy donors. 60 Vbeta and 13 Jbeta primers were used in PCR. Assay used: immunoSEQ multiplex PCR; TCRdb lists only in-frame clones, some missing. This repertoire shows some 150,000 clones, more than 60% found once; its top ten account for approximately 3.2%. The sequenced material came from PBMCs. The source of these receptors is a man aged 35 to 55 in good health and CMV-seronegative.

The chain is built from TRBV6-5 and TRBJ1-2, with D possibly being TRBD1 (6 bases). Germline values: CDR1 MNHEY, CDR2 SVGAGI. V lost 5 bases and J 2 bases, leaving 15 bases between the germline ends. CDR3 length: 15 residues. The CDR3 bases are TGTGCCAGCAGTCCGACTAATACAGGGAACTATGGCTACACCTTC. Translating gives CASSPTNTGNYGYTF.

The V and J genes are TRBV19 and TRBJ2-6; a weak D match, TRBD1 (6 bases). Germline assignment: CDR1 LNHDA and CDR2 SQIVND (reference sequence). The CDR3 has 15 amino acids. The V and J ends lost 6 bases and 4 bases respectively, with 13 bases between them. The DNA for the CDR3 is TGTGCCAGTAGGATAACAGGGCCGGGGGCCAACGTCCTGACTTTC. Amino acid sequence: CASRITGPGANVLTF.

This sequence joins TRBV18 and TRBJ2-3; 12 bases agree with TRBD2. Losses at the gene ends were 5 bases for V and 2 bases for J; bases not matched to a gene: 8. This CDR3 has 17 residues. Per germline, CDR1 KGHSH and CDR2 LQKENI. The CDR3 here is CASSTWTSGEYTDTQYF. CDR3 coding DNA: TGTGCCAGCTCAACTTGGACTAGCGGGGAGTACACAGATACGCAGTATTTT.

This clone appeared a few times. The chain carries TRBV19 and TRBJ1-1; D remains unclear. Looked up from germline, CDR1 is LNHDA and CDR2 is SQIVND (reference sequence). The CDR3 has 12 amino acids. V lost 10 bases and J lost 2, with 11 bases in between. CDR3 loop: CATAGFNTEAFF. The CDR3 nucleotides read TGTGCCACCGCGGGTTTTAACACTGAAGCTTTCTTT. Together with reference TRBV19 and TRBJ1-1, the CDR3 gives the full variable domain: DGGITQSPKYLFRKEGQNVTLSCEQNLNHDAMYWYRQDPGQGLRLIYYSQIVNDFQKGDIAEGYSVSREKKESFPLTVTSAQKNPTAFYLCATAGFNTEAFFGQGTRLTVV.

This clone was seen once. Compared with germline, one end of the junction differs, possibly owing to a read error. V usage is TRBV7-9 and J usage is TRBJ2-7, with D maybe TRBD2 (6 bases). Germline-derived CDR1 and CDR2 are SEHNR and FQNEAQ (reference sequence). This CDR3 spans 16 amino acids. CDR3 sequence: CSSSLGRIGQNYEQYF. The CDR3 DNA reads TGTTCCAGCAGCTTAGGGAGGATCGGGCAGAACTACGAGCAGTACTTC.

This clone was detected a few times. The chain recombines TRBV6-5 with TRBJ1-1, with D maybe TRBD1 (6 bases). The CDR3 runs 13 residues. V was cut by 8 bases and J by 4 bases, with 14 bases left in between. CDR1 and CDR2 from the germline V gene are MNHEY and SVGAGI. In nucleotides, the CDR3 is TGTGCCAGCCGGTACAGGGATGGCACTGAAGCTTTCTTT. Residues: CASRYRDGTEAFF.